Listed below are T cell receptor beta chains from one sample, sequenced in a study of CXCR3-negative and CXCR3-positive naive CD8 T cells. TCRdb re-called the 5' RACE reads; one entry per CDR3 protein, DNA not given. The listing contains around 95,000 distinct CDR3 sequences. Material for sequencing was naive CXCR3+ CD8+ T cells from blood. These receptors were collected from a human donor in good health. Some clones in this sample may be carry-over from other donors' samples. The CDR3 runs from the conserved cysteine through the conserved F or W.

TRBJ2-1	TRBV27	CASSGGHEQFF
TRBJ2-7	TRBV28	CASRSIRQGGGDEQYF
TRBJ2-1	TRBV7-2	CASSQGLAGYNEQFF
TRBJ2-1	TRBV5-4	CASSYGTGAAYNEQFF
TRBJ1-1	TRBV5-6	CASSLASGDTEAFF
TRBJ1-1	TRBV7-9	CASRGTVNTEAFF
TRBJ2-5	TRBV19	CASSIGTAQETQYF
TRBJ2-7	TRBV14	CASSQDHRLVRDEQYF
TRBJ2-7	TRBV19	CASSINRGTNYEQYF
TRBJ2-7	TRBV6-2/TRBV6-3	CASSYSWGYEQYF
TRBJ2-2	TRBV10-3	CAISVEETGVPLPGELFF
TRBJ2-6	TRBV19	CASSTGQRSGANVLTF
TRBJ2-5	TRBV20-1	CSASILGRADLQETQYF
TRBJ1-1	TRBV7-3	CASSLYPGGGSEAFF
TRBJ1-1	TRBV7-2	CASSFDVNTEAFF
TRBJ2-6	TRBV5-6	CASSLVGTGANVLTF
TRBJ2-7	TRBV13	CASSSRQSSYEQYF
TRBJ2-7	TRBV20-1	CSARDPGRGQIIYEQYF
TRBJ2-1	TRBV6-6	CASSYSRAGGNEQFF
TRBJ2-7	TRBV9	CASSVNSGEQYF
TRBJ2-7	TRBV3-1	CASSQDSAGGLLFYEQYF
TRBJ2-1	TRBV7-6	CASSFAAGLAGTYNEQFF
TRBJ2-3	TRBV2	CASAGLAGDTQYF
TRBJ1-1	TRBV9	CASSVEGNMNTEAFF
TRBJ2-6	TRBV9	CASSVDGSGANVLTF
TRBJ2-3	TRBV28	CASSFRRGQGTDTQYF
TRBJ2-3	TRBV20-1	CSARLTSTDTQYF
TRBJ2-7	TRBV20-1	CSAQRRLDGASGGRRYEQYF
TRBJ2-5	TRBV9	CASSPLGQGKTQYF
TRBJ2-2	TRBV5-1	CASSPRTGLDLMNTGELFF
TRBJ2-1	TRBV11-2	CASSLQPQREGPYNEQFF
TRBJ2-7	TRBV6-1	CASSEALGLEQYF
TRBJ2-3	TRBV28	CASSLGTFTYTDTQYF
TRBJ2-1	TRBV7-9	CASSWTDGNEQFF
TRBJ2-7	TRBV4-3	CASSQDLGGSHEQYF
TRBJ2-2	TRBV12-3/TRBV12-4	CASRGQGAVNTGELFF